The 7 T cell receptor beta chains in this list originate from one sample, sequenced in a study of blood T cell repertoires in COVID-19. Measured with immunoSEQ multiplex PCR; TCRdb has only the in-frame clones, and not every one. The sample has 50,000 to 70,000 clones, 90% seen once. Sequencing was carried out using peripheral blood. Receptor source: a human donor with active COVID-19. The donor label of this sample is uncertain.

This chain uses TRBV11-2 with TRBJ2-1; D uncertain. Trimming pared 1 base from V and 0 bases from J, leaving 7 bases between. This CDR3 comprises 15 residues. Germline assignment: CDR1 SGHAT and CDR2 FQNNGV. CDR3 amino acids: CASSLVYSSYNEQFF. CDR3 coding DNA: TGTGCCAGCAGCTTAGTGTACTCCTCCTACAATGAGCAGTTCTTC.

This chain uses TRBV5-6 with TRBJ1-2, with a tentative D call TRBD1 (5 bases). V lost 6 bases and J 4 bases, leaving 13 bases between the germline ends. Germline V CDR1 and CDR2: SGHDT, YYEEEE. The CDR3 has 13 residues. This CDR3 reads CASTPGRGYGYTF. CDR3 DNA sequence: TGTGCCAGCACCCCGGGGCGGGGCTATGGCTACACCTTC.

This chain uses TRBV3-1 (or the pseudogene TRBV3-2) with TRBJ2-2, with TRBD2 matching 9 bases. Trimming at V came to 1 base and at J to 8 bases, leaving 5 bases not matched to a gene. This CDR3 has 15 amino acids. The germline V gene has CDR1 LGHDT and CDR2 YNNKEL (reference sequence). The CDR3 DNA reads TGTGCCAGCAGCCAAGGTGTAGCGGGAGTGGGGGAGCTGTTTTTT. Protein: CASSQGVAGVGELFF.

V usage is TRBV20-1 and J usage is TRBJ2-7, with a tentative D call TRBD1 (7 bases). V was cut by 3 bases and J by 1 base, with 19 bases left in between. The CDR3 totals 16 residues. Germline CDR1 reads DFQATT; CDR2 reads SNEGSKA (reference sequence). CDR3 region: CSASGGLTGISYEQYF. CDR3 coding DNA: TGCAGTGCTAGTGGAGGGTTGACAGGGATATCCTACGAGCAGTACTTC.

The chain is built from TRBV13 and TRBJ1-1; D is perhaps TRBD1 (6 bases). The CDR3 sequence is 15 residues long. With 0 bases removed from V and 3 bases from J, the gap between germline ends came to 11 bases. Per germline, CDR1 PRHDT and CDR2 FYEKMQ (reference sequence). CDR3 amino acids: CASSLGTGYDTEAFF. The CDR3 DNA reads as TGTGCCAGCAGCTTAGGCACAGGGTATGACACTGAAGCTTTCTTT.

This sequence joins TRBV5-1 and TRBJ2-3; 7 nucleotides agree with TRBD1. V was pared by 0 bases and J by 1 base, with 2 bases of the junction left unmatched. Germline V gene lookup returns CDR1 SGHRS and CDR2 YFSETQ. This CDR3 spans 15 amino acids. The CDR3, as DNA: TGCGCCAGCAGCTTGGCTAGGGGGCGCACAGATACGCAGTATTTT. The encoded protein is CASSLARGRTDTQYF.

V and J are TRBV4-3 and TRBJ1-1; D not certain. The CDR3 totals 15 residues. V lost 0 bases to trimming and J lost 0 bases, with 8 bases between them. The V gene's germline CDR1 is LGHNA and CDR2 YSLEER. CDR3 nucleotide sequence: TGCGCCAGCAGCCAAGATCAGGATTTGAACACTGAAGCTTTCTTT. Its protein is CASSQDQDLNTEAFF.